The 11 T cell receptor beta chains below were found in one sample sequenced in a study of human T cells and chemical hapten exposure. Described time point: pre-sensitization, week 0. Documented treatment: therapeutic diphenylcyclopropenone sensitization with weekly scalp DPC. Using its own MiXCR run on the RACE reads, TCRdb lists one record per CDR3 protein. The sample has more than 150,000 distinct CDR3 sequences, nearly 30% seen once. The sequenced sample was whole blood, obtained in connection with sensitization to the hapten diphenylcyclopropenone (DPC). All receptors come from a woman aged 25 to 39 with alopecia areata. Some clones in this sample may be carry-over from other donors' samples.

This clonotype has just a few counts. The chain recombines TRBV5-1 with TRBJ2-2; D is perhaps TRBD1 (6 bases). Trimming removed 3 bases at V and 3 bases at J, with 12 bases between. The CDR3 consists of 15 residues. CDR1 is SGHRS, CDR2 YFSETQ, per germline. The CDR3 region has the DNA TGCGCCAGCAGCTATACAGGGTCGGACACCGGGGAGCTGTTTTTT. Protein product: CASSYTGSDTGELFF.

This sequence joins TRBV2 and TRBJ2-7; maybe TRBD2 (7 bases). Germline V gene sequence: CDR1 SNHLY, CDR2 FYNNEI. Trimming took 0 bases from V and 6 from J, leaving 9 bases between them. The CDR3 is 13 residues long. The CDR3 sequence is CASSEARGGEQYF. The CDR3 region has the DNA TGTGCCAGCAGTGAAGCAAGGGGGGGCGAGCAGTACTTC.

Many counts were recorded for this clonotype. The genes are TRBV28 and TRBJ1-3; perhaps TRBD1 as D (6 bases). The V and J ends lost 2 bases and 4 bases respectively, with 9 bases between them. The CDR3 totals 14 residues. CDR1 and CDR2 (germline): MDHEN, SYDVKM. The CDR3 DNA sequence: TGTGCCAGCAGTTTAGGGGGGCCGGGAAACACCATATATTTT. It is translated as CASSLGGPGNTIYF.

The rearrangement uses TRBV5-6 and TRBJ1-1; D uncertain. The CDR3 has 14 amino acids. With 0 bases removed from V and 0 bases from J, the gap between germline ends came to 6 bases. The germline V gene has CDR1 SGHDT and CDR2 YYEEEE. This chain's CDR3 is CASSLVQLNTEAFF. For the CDR3, the DNA is TGTGCCAGCAGCTTGGTACAGCTGAACACTGAAGCTTTCTTT.

The chain combines TRBV28 with TRBJ2-5; the match to TRBD2 covers 9 bases. Germline CDR1 and CDR2: MDHEN and SYDVKM. V was clipped by 9 bases and J by 4 bases; unmatched bases: 12. The CDR3 contains 15 residues. CDR3 coding DNA: TGTGCCAGTGAGACCGGCGGGGGGGCGGGAGAGACCCAGTACTTC. This encodes CASETGGGAGETQYF.

V is TRBV2 and J is TRBJ2-4; perhaps TRBD1 as D (5 bases). Trimming left V 9 bases short and J 5 bases short, with 17 bases between. The germline gives CDR1 SNHLY, CDR2 FYNNEI. The CDR3 extends over 14 amino acids. CDR3 sequence: CASSVDTTENIQYF. The CDR3 coding sequence is TGTGCCAGTTCGGTGGACACCACAGAAAACATTCAGTACTTC.

The J gene is TRBJ2-7, the V gene TRBV12-3 or TRBV12-4; 11 nucleotides align to TRBD2. The CDR3 contains 15 residues. Losses at the gene ends were 6 bases for V and 7 bases for J; bases not matched to a gene: 11. CDR3 nucleotide sequence: TGTGCCAGCAGCTTTAGCGGGAGGGCCTCTCGGGAGCAGTACTTC. It encodes CASSFSGRASREQYF.

The chain uses TRBV29-1 and TRBJ2-1; 7 bases line up with TRBD2. CDR3 size: 16 residues. V was clipped by 0 bases and J by 1 base; unmatched bases: 6. Germline loops: CDR1 SQVTM, CDR2 ANQGSEA. Written as DNA, the CDR3 is TGCAGCGTTGAAGATCCGGGAGGAAGGTCCTACAATGAGCAGTTCTTC. The encoded protein is CSVEDPGGRSYNEQFF.

The chain joins TRBV12-3 or TRBV12-4 to TRBJ2-7, with unresolved D. This CDR3 comprises 11 residues. V was trimmed by 6 bases and J by 10 bases, leaving 13 bases between them. The CDR3 region is CASSSTSAQYF. The CDR3 coding sequence is TGTGCCAGCAGCTCCACATCCGCCCAGTACTTC.

This sequence joins TRBV6-2 or TRBV6-3 and TRBJ2-1; no definite D call. This CDR3 is 17 amino acids long. CDR1 is MNHEY, CDR2 SVGEGT, per germline. V lost 2 bases and J lost 0, with 14 bases in between. The CDR3 nucleotides read TGTGCCAGCAGTTACGATCGGAACCTGTTCTCCTACAATGAGCAGTTCTTC. Its translation is CASSYDRNLFSYNEQFF.

This clonotype was seen a few times. The rearrangement joins TRBV28 to TRBJ1-5; tentative D call: TRBD1 (5 bases). This CDR3 contains 15 residues. CDR1 and CDR2 from the germline V gene are MDHEN and SYDVKM. Trimming removed 3 bases from V and 0 bases from J, with 9 bases in between. CDR3 region: CASSFSGDSNQPQHF. The CDR3 nucleotides are TGTGCCAGCAGTTTTTCGGGGGATAGCAATCAGCCCCAGCATTTT.